Sequencing of this T cell receptor (beta chain) was carried out in a study of beta chain features in type 1 diabetes. Study-wide points: There was a moderate but significant shortening of TCRB CDR3s in all four CD4+ subsets of Type 1 diabetes patients.

One heparinised blood draw averaging roughly 120 mL was given by each donor. cDNA synthesis used the whole RNA isolate, giving expressed TCRB sequences. Using immunoSEQ multiplex PCR, the repertoire was profiled, and TCRdb retains in-frame clones only, with some absent. The sample holds fewer than 350,000 clones; 8% are singletons and the top ten take approximately 1%. This clone has just a few counts. Its antigen is undetermined. The germline V and J ends were trimmed by 5 bases and 5 bases, with 12 bases remaining between them. The CDR3 length is 13 residues. The germline gives CDR1 MNHEY, CDR2 SVGAGI.

This rearrangement joins TRBV6-5 to TRBJ1-2; no reliable D call. The source of this sequence is a woman aged 18-35 years in good health. Sequencing was performed on central memory CD4+ T cells from blood. In DNA, the CDR3 is TGTGCCAGCAGTCCTCGGACCGTATATGGCTACACCTTC. Its translation: CASSPRTVYGYTF.